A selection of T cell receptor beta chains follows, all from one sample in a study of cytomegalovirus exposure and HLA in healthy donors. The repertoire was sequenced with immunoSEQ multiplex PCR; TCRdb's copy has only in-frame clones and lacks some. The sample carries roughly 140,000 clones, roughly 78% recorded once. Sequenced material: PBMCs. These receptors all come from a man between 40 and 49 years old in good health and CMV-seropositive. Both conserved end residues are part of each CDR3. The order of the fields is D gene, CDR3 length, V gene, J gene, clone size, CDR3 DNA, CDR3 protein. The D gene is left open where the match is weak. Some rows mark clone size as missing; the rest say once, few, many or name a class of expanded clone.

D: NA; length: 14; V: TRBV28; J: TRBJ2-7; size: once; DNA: TGTGCCAGCAGTTTCCGGGGGAGGCGCTACGAGCAGTACTTC; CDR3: CASSFRGRRYEQYF
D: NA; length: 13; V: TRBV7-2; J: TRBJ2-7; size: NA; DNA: TGTGCCAGCAGCTTCGGGGGATCCTACGAGCAGTACTTC; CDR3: CASSFGGSYEQYF
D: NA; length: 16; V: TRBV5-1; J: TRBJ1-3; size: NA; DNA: TGCGCCAGCAGCTTGGAGTCATACGTAGCGGGAAACACCATATATTTT; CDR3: CASSLESYVAGNTIYF
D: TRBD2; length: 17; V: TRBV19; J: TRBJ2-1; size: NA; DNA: TGTGCCAGTAGTATAATCATCGGGACTAGCGGGAGCAATGAGCAGTTCTTC; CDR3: CASSIIIGTSGSNEQFF
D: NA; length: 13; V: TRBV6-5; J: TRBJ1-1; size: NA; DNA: TGTGCCAGCAGTGTAATACAGGGAACTGAAGCTTTCTTT; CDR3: CASSVIQGTEAFF
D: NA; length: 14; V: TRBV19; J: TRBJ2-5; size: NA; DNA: TGTGCCAGTAGTGGAACGGTGGGGCCGGAGACCCAGTACTTC; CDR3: CASSGTVGPETQYF
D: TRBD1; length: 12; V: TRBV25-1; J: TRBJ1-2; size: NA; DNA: TGTGCCAGCACCCCAGGACAGGGCGGCTACACCTTC; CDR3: CASTPGQGGYTF
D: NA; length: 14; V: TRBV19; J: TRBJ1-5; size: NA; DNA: TGTGCCAGTAGTATCGGCAGACTCAATCAGCCCCAGCATTTT; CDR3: CASSIGRLNQPQHF
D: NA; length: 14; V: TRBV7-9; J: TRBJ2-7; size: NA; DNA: TGTGCCAGCAGCTTAGACCTTAGACTATCAGTGCAGTACTTC; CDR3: CASSLDLRLSVQYF
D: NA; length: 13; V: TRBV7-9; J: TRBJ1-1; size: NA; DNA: TGTTCCAGCAGCTTAGTTGAGGACACTGAAGCTTTCTTT; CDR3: CSSSLVEDTEAFF
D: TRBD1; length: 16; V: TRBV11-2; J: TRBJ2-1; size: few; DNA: TGTGCCAGCAACCCAGACAGGGAGTCCCCCTACAATGAGCAGTTCTTC; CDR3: CASNPDRESPYNEQFF
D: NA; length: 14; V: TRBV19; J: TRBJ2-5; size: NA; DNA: TGTGCCAGTAGTATATACCCAGGACAAGAGACCCAGTACTTC; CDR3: CASSIYPGQETQYF
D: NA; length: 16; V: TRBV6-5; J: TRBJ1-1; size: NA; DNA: TGTGCCAGCAGTTACTCCCCATCAACAGGGAACGCTGAAGCTTTCTTT; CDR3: CASSYSPSTGNAEAFF
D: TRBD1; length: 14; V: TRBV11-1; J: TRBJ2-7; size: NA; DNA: TGTGCCAGCAGCGTCCGGGACAGGGACTACGAGCAGTACTTC; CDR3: CASSVRDRDYEQYF
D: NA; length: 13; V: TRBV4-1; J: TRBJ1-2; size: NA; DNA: TGCGCCAGCAGCCAAGATCTGCGGTATGGCTACACCTTC; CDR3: CASSQDLRYGYTF
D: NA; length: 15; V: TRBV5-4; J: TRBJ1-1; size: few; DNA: TGTGCCAGCAGCTTGAGTCCGGGGAGGAACACTGAAGCTTTCTTT; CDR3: CASSLSPGRNTEAFF
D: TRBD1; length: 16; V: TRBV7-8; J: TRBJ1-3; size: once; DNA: TGTGCCAGCAGCCACACCTCAGGGGGCACTGGAAACACCATATATTTT; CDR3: CASSHTSGGTGNTIYF
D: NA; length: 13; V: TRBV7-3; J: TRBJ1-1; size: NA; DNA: TGTGCCAGCAGCTTATTGGGGGGCACTGAAGCTTTCTTT; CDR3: CASSLLGGTEAFF
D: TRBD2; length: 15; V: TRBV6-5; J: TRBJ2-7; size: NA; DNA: TGTGCCAGCAGTTCGGGGACTAGCGGGAGCAACGAGCAGTACTTC; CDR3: CASSSGTSGSNEQYF
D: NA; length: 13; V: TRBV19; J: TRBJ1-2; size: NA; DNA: TGTGCCAGCGAACGCAGGGAATACGATGGCTACACCTTC; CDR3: CASERREYDGYTF
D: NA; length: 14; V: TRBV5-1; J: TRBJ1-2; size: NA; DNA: TGCGCCAGCAGCTTGTCGGAACAGCTCTATGGCTACACCTTC; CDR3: CASSLSEQLYGYTF
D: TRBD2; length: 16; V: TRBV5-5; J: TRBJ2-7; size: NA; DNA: TGTGCCAGCAGTCTAACCACCAGCGGGATCCCCCGCGAGCAGTACTTC; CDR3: CASSLTTSGIPREQYF
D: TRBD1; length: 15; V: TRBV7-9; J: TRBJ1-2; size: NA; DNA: TGTGCCAGCAGCTTTGGACAGGGGGCTTCCTATGGCTACACCTTC; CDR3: CASSFGQGASYGYTF
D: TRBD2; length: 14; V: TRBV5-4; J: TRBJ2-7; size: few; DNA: TGTGCCAGCAGCTTCGGGCGGGAGGGCCGCGAGCAGTACTTC; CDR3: CASSFGREGREQYF
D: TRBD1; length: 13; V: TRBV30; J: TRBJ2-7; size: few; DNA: TGTGCCGGAGAACGACAGGGACGGGACGAGCAGTACTTC; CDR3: CAGERQGRDEQYF
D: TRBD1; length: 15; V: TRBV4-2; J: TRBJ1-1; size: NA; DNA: TGTGCCAGCAGCCGACGATCGGGACAGCCCACTGAAGCTTTCTTT; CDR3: CASSRRSGQPTEAFF
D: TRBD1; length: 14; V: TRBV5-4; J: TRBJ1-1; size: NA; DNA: TGTGCCAGCAGCTACGGGACAGGGAACACTGAAGCTTTCTTT; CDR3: CASSYGTGNTEAFF
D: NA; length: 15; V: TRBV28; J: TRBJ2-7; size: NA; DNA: TGTGCCAGCAGTTTATGGGTTGTGAGCTCCTACGAGCAGTACTTC; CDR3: CASSLWVVSSYEQYF
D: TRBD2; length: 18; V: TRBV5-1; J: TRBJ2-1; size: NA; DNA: TGCGCCAGCAGCTTGGGGGCCCTTCTAGCGGGAGTTTACAATGAGCAGTTCTTC; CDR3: CASSLGALLAGVYNEQFF
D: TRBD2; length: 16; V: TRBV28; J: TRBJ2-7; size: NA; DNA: TGTGCCAGCAGTTTTGCCCTAGCGGGCCTCTCCTACGAGCAGTACTTC; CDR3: CASSFALAGLSYEQYF
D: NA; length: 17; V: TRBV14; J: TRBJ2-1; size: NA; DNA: TGTGCCAGCAGCCCAAGCAGGGCACTAACCTCCTACAATGAGCAGTTCTTC; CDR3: CASSPSRALTSYNEQFF
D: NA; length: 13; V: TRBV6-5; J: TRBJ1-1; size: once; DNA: TGTGCCAGCGCGATTAACTTAAACACTGAAGCTTTCTTT; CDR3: CASAINLNTEAFF
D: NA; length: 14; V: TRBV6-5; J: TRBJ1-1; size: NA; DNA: TGTGCCAGCAGTTACGCAGGGGCGAACACTGAAGCTTTCTTT; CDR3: CASSYAGANTEAFF
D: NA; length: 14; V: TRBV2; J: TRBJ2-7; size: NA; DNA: TGTGCCAGCAGTAGGCAGGGATTGAAGGGCGAGCAGTACTTC; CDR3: CASSRQGLKGEQYF
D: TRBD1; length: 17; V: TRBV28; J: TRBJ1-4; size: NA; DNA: TGTGCCAGCAGTTCCCTCAAGACAGGGGGTTTCTTTGAAAAACTGTTTTTT; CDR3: CASSSLKTGGFFEKLFF
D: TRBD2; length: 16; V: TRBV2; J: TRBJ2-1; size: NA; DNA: TGTGCCAGCAGTCAAGCACTAGCGGGAGGCAACAATGAGCAGTTCTTC; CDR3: CASSQALAGGNNEQFF
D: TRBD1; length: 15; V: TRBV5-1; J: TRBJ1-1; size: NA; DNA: TGCGCCAGCAGCTCAGACAGGGGACTGAACACTGAAGCTTTCTTT; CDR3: CASSSDRGLNTEAFF
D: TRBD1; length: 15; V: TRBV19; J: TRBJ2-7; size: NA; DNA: TGTGCCAGTAGTGCCAAACAGGGGGCGACCCACGAGCAGTACTTC; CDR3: CASSAKQGATHEQYF
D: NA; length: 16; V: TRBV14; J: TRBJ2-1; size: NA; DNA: TGTGCCAGCAGCCAAGAGGTAGGGGGGGAGTACAATGAGCAGTTCTTC; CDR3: CASSQEVGGEYNEQFF
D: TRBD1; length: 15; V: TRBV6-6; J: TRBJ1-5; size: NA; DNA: TGTGCCAGCAGTTACCGGGACAGTAGCAATCAGCCCCAGCATTTT; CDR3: CASSYRDSSNQPQHF
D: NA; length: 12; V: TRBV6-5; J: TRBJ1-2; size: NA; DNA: TGTGCCAGCAGTTACTTAGGAGGGGGCTACACCTTC; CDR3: CASSYLGGGYTF
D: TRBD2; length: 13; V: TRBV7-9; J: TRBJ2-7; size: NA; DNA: TGTGCCAGCAGCACTAGCGGGAGCTACGAGCAGTACTTC; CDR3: CASSTSGSYEQYF
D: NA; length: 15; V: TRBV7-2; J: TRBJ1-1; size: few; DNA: TGTGCCAGCAGCTTAGTTGGAGGTGGAGGCACTGAAGCTTTCTTT; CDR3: CASSLVGGGGTEAFF
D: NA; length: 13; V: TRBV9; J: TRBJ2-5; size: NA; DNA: TGTGCCAGCAGCCCCCGGACATCAGAGACCCAGTACTTC; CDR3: CASSPRTSETQYF
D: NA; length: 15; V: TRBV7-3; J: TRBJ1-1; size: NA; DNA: TGTGCCAGCAGCTCACAGGGAGGGGGGTACACTGAAGCTTTCTTT; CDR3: CASSSQGGGYTEAFF
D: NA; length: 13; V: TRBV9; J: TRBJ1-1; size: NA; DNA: TGTGCCAGCAGCGTAGGGGTCGGGACTGAAGCTTTCTTT; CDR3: CASSVGVGTEAFF
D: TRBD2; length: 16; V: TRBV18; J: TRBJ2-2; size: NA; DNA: TGTGCCAGCTCCCAAGGGACTAGCGGTAACACCGGGGAGCTGTTTTTT; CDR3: CASSQGTSGNTGELFF
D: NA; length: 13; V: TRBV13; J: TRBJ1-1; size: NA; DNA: TGTGCCAGCACCCAAGGAGGGAACACTGAAGCTTTCTTT; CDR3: CASTQGGNTEAFF
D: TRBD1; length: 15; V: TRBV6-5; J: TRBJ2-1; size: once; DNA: TGTGCCAGCAGTGCCCAGGGACAGGGCTACAATGAGCAGTTCTTC; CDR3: CASSAQGQGYNEQFF
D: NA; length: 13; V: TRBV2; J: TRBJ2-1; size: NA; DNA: TGTGCCAGCAGGACTGACCCCAAGCCATCCCAGTTCTTC; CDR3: CASRTDPKPSQFF
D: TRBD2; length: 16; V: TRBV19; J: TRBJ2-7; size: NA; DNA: TGTGCCAGTAGTAGGACCGGGACTAGCGGATCCTACGAGCAGTACTTC; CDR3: CASSRTGTSGSYEQYF
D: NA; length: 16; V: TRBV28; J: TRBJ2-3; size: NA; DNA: TGTGCCAGCAGTTTAAACGGGGGGCTCGGTGCAGATACGCAGTATTTT; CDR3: CASSLNGGLGADTQYF
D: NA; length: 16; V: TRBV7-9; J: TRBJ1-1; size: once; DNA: TGTGCCAGCAGCCCGCCGGTGCGGGCCGGGAACACTGAAGCTTTCTTT; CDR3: CASSPPVRAGNTEAFF
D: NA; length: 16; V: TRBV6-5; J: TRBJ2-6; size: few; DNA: TGTGCCAGCAGTTACTTAAGGGGTCCTGGGGCCAACGTCCTGACTTTC; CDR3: CASSYLRGPGANVLTF
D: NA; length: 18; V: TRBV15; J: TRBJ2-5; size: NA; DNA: TGTGCCACCAGCAGGGAGGGGCTAGCGCTCCCTGTCCAAGAGACCCAGTACTTC; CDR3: CATSREGLALPVQETQYF
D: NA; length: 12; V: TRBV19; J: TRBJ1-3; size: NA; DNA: TGTGCCAGTAGTCCTGGGCGAAACACCATATATTTT; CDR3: CASSPGRNTIYF
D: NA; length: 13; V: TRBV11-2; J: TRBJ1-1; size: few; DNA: TGTGCCAGCAGCTTATTGGAGGGGACTGAAGCTTTCTTT; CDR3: CASSLLEGTEAFF
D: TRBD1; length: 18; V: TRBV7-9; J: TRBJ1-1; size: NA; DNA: TGTGCCAGCAGCTTAGGTGGGGACAGGGTATATCTGAACACTGAAGCTTTCTTT; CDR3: CASSLGGDRVYLNTEAFF
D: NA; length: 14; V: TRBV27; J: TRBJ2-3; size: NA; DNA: TGTGCCAGTAGAAAATACCGGGAGTTAGATACGCAGTATTTT; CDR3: CASRKYRELDTQYF
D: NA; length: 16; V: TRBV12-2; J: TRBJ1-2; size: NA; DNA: TGTGCAAGTCGCTTAGACGGACAGGGGGTTTCCTATGGCTACACCTTC; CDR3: CASRLDGQGVSYGYTF